The 17 T cell receptor beta chains below all came from one sample that was sequenced in a study of T cell responses to AZD1222 COVID-19 vaccine. TCRdb keeps only in-frame clones here, not all; method: immunoSEQ multiplex PCR. The table has fewer than 150,000 clones, roughly 87% seen once. The sample here was peripheral blood, taken 28 days after the second AZD1222 dose. These receptors came from an adult who received the AZD1222 COVID-19 vaccine.

This sequence joins TRBV7-2 and TRBJ2-5; perhaps TRBD1 as D (6 bases). Germline V lookup: CDR1 SGHTA, CDR2 FQGNSA. CDR3 length: 13 amino acids. The ends were cut back, 5 bases at V and 5 bases at J, with 12 bases in the middle. In nucleotides, the CDR3 is TGTGCCAGCAGCCGTGGACAGCTGGAGACCCAGTACTTC. Translating it yields CASSRGQLETQYF.

The V call is TRBV2, the J call TRBJ1-2, with D hard to call. The V and J ends lost 7 bases and 8 bases respectively, with 14 bases between them. Germline values: CDR1 SNHLY, CDR2 FYNNEI. CDR3 length: 12 residues. CDR3 coding DNA: TGTGCCAGCACCCTTGATCGAGACGGCTACACCTTC. Residues: CASTLDRDGYTF. Full variable domain (remainder filled in from reference TRBV2 and TRBJ1-2): EPEVTQTPSHQVTQMGQEVILRCVPISNHLYFYWYRQILGQKVEFLVSFYNNEISEKSEIFDDQFSVERPDGSNFTLKIRSTKLEDSAMYFCASTLDRDGYTFGSGTRLTVV.

The rearrangement uses TRBV3-1 (or the pseudogene TRBV3-2) and TRBJ1-4, with 8 positions matching TRBD1. Germline CDR1 is LGHDT and CDR2 is YNNKEL (reference sequence). The junction had 6 bases not matched to a gene; V was cut back by 3 bases and J by 3 bases. The CDR3 runs 16 residues. CDR3 sequence: CASSHPGGASNEKLFF. The CDR3 region has the DNA TGTGCCAGCAGCCACCCAGGGGGCGCTTCTAATGAAAAACTGTTTTTT.

The J gene is TRBJ2-1, the V gene TRBV7-6; 7 nucleotides match TRBD2. The CDR3 loop spans 14 amino acids. V was pared by 4 bases and J by 6 bases, with 6 bases of the junction left unmatched. Germline V lookup: CDR1 SGHVS, CDR2 FNYEAQ. The CDR3 DNA is TGTGCCAGCAGCTCCCGCGGGGGTAGCAATGAGCAGTTCTTC. It yields the protein CASSSRGGSNEQFF.

J is TRBJ2-2 and V is TRBV12-5, with 10 bases fitting TRBD1. Per the germline V gene, CDR1 is LGHNT and CDR2 is FRNRAP. V lost 6 bases and J lost 1; bases outside the gene matches: 2. This CDR3 contains 15 residues. The DNA for the CDR3 is TGTGCTAGTGGGCGGGACAGGGGGAACACCGGGGAGCTGTTTTTT. The encoded protein is CASGRDRGNTGELFF.

The chain employs TRBV5-5 and TRBJ2-3, with 8 nucleotides matching TRBD1. Germline V gives CDR1 SGHKS, CDR2 YYEKEE (reference sequence). The CDR3 contains 12 residues. Trimming at V came to 4 bases and at J to 13 bases, leaving 8 bases not matched to a gene. DNA of the CDR3: TGTGCCAGCAGCCCCGACAGGGGCCGAAAGTATTTT. It codes for CASSPDRGRKYF.

The rearrangement joins TRBV27 to TRBJ2-7; TRBD1 matches 10 bases. The CDR3 covers 15 residues. Germline V gene lookup returns CDR1 MNHEY and CDR2 SMNVEV (reference sequence). Unmatched junction bases numbered 7, after V lost 7 bases and J lost 1 base. This chain's CDR3 is CASNDRDRGSYEQYF. The CDR3 DNA reads TGTGCCAGCAATGACCGGGACAGGGGATCCTACGAGCAGTACTTC.

The chain links TRBV2 to TRBJ2-5; D may be TRBD1 (6 bases). Germline V gene data show CDR1 as SNHLY and CDR2 as FYNNEI. Trimming pared 4 bases from V and 0 bases from J, leaving 6 bases between. The CDR3 covers 13 residues. CDR3 protein: CASSGDNQETQYF. The CDR3 DNA sequence: TGTGCCAGCAGTGGGGACAACCAAGAGACCCAGTACTTC.

Note on this clone: Compared with germline, one end of the junction differs, possibly owing to a read error. V is TRBV7-7 and J is TRBJ2-5; 7 bases match TRBD1. Germline V gene sequence: CDR1 SSHAT, CDR2 FNYEAQ (reference sequence). The CDR3 sequence is 14 residues long. The CDR3 loop is CASSLVGQQETQYF. The CDR3 coding sequence is TGTGCTAGCAGCTTAGTGGGACAGCAAGAGACCCAGTACTTC.

This clone was found a few times. The rearrangement links TRBV2 to TRBJ1-1; no clear D. The CDR3 consists of 16 residues. V was trimmed by 6 bases and J by 1 base, leaving 18 bases between them. Looked up from germline, CDR1 is SNHLY and CDR2 is FYNNEI. The CDR3 DNA sequence: TGTGCCAGCAGACCGCTTTCCGGACGGCGGAACACTGAAGCTTTCTTT. Encoded protein: CASRPLSGRRNTEAFF.

The V call is TRBV12-5, the J call TRBJ2-3; D not certain. CDR1 LGHNT and CDR2 FRNRAP come from the germline V gene. The CDR3 sequence is 12 residues long. The V end was cut by 0 bases, the J end by 4 bases, with 2 bases between. This CDR3 reads CASGLVADTQYF. CDR3 coding DNA: TGTGCTAGTGGTTTGGTTGCAGATACGCAGTATTTT. Based on the CDR3 plus reference TRBV12-5 and TRBJ2-3, the full variable domain is DARVTQTPRHKVTEMGQEVTMRCQPILGHNTVFWYRQTMMQGLELLAYFRNRAPLDDSGMPKDRFSAEMPDATLATLKIQPSEPRDSAVYFCASGLVADTQYFGPGTRLTVL.

The chain is built from TRBV10-3 and TRBJ2-7; 12 nucleotides line up with TRBD2. The CDR3 has 14 residues. CDR1 and CDR2 (germline): ENHRY, SYGVKD. V lost 6 bases, J lost 4 bases, and 4 bases stayed unmatched. The CDR3 region has the DNA TGTGCCATCAGCCCGGGACTAGCGGGTTACGAGCAGTACTTC. This translates into CAISPGLAGYEQYF.

The chain recombines TRBV4-1 with TRBJ1-3; no definite D call. Germline V gives CDR1 MGHRA, CDR2 YSYEKL. This CDR3 contains 13 residues. V lost 3 bases, J lost 0 bases, and 3 bases lay in between. CDR3 DNA: TGCGCCAGCAGCCAGTCCTCTGGAAACACCATATATTTT. It specifies CASSQSSGNTIYF.

The V call is TRBV6-5, the J call TRBJ1-5; a weak D match, TRBD1 (5 bases). The V gene lost 8 bases and the J gene lost 1 base, with 15 bases spanning the gap. CDR1 MNHEY and CDR2 SVGAGI come from the germline V gene. There are 15 residues in the CDR3. The CDR3 region is CASQWGRGSNQPQHF. The CDR3 DNA reads TGTGCCAGCCAGTGGGGGAGAGGAAGCAATCAGCCCCAGCATTTT.

J is TRBJ1-1 and V is TRBV18; 11 positions agree with TRBD1. Germline CDR1 and CDR2: KGHSH and LQKENI. Losses at the gene ends were 5 bases for V and 4 bases for J; bases not matched to a gene: 6. This CDR3 is built from 15 residues. In DNA form, the CDR3 reads TGTGCCAGCTCAGCCGGGACAGGGGGAAGCACTGAAGCTTTCTTT. Translating gives CASSAGTGGSTEAFF.

The chain uses TRBV9 and TRBJ1-6, with 10 bases aligning to TRBD1. CDR3 length equals 15 residues. CDR1 SGDLS and CDR2 YYNGEE come from the germline V gene. The ends lost 3 bases at V and 14 bases at J; junction bases unmatched: 11. CDR3 loop: CASSDRDRGVGTLHF. CDR3 bases: TGTGCCAGCAGCGACCGGGACAGGGGAGTTGGGACCCTCCACTTT.

The J gene is TRBJ2-3, the V gene TRBV19; 11 bases are a match to TRBD2. The CDR3 has 14 amino acids. With 5 bases clipped from V and 4 bases from J, the junction kept 2 bases outside the gene matches. Per the germline V gene, CDR1 is LNHDA and CDR2 is SQIVND (reference sequence). The CDR3 region is CASSALAGADTQYF. As DNA, the CDR3 is TGTGCCAGTAGTGCACTAGCGGGGGCAGATACGCAGTATTTT. The variable domain in full, with the rest retrieved from reference TRBV19 and TRBJ2-3, is DGGITQSPKYLFRKEGQNVTLSCEQNLNHDAMYWYRQDPGQGLRLIYYSQIVNDFQKGDIAEGYSVSREKKESFPLTVTSAQKNPTAFYLCASSALAGADTQYFGPGTRLTVL.